Listed here is a single TCR beta chain. The entry originates in a study of technical replicates of blood from several donors. Using immunoSEQ multiplex PCR, the repertoire was profiled, and TCRdb retains in-frame clones only, with some absent. The sample carries around 83,000 clones, approximately 94% recorded once. In germline, CDR1 is SGDLS, CDR2 YYNGEE. With V trimmed by 0 bases and J by 4 bases, 12 bases remained unmatched. The CDR3 consists of 17 residues. The TCR comes from a human donor in good health. The specimen was T cells isolated from PBMCs. This chain uses TRBV9 with TRBJ1-1, with TRBD1 identical over 7 bases. The CDR3 reads CASSVGWGYRGGTEAFF. The CDR3 nucleotides are TGTGCCAGCAGCGTAGGGTGGGGGTACAGGGGTGGCACTGAAGCTTTCTTT.